This paragraph reports one T cell receptor beta chain. Its antigen is unidentified. Method: immunoSEQ multiplex PCR; TCRdb's copy keeps in-frame clones and lacks some. The top ten clones hold 5.5% to 6% of a sample with more than 150,000 clones, roughly 89% of them seen once. The data belong to a study of Ad26.COV2.S vaccination and SARS-CoV-2 variants. The V gene lost 4 bases and the J gene lost 7 bases, with 20 bases spanning the gap. The CDR3 runs 16 residues. Findings of the study overall: After vaccination, reports described spike-specific CD8+ and CD4+ T cell responses as showing substantial breadth.

V is TRBV23-1 and J is TRBJ2-1; no clear D gene. TRBV23-1 is an open reading frame whose function is uncertain. This TCR was recovered from a human donor who had recovered from COVID-19. This material consisted of peripheral blood, taken after recovery from COVID-19. The CDR3 DNA is TGCGCCAGCAGTCTTAAAGGCTCATACAGTTTTAATGAGCAGTTCTTC. It codes for CASSLKGSYSFNEQFF.